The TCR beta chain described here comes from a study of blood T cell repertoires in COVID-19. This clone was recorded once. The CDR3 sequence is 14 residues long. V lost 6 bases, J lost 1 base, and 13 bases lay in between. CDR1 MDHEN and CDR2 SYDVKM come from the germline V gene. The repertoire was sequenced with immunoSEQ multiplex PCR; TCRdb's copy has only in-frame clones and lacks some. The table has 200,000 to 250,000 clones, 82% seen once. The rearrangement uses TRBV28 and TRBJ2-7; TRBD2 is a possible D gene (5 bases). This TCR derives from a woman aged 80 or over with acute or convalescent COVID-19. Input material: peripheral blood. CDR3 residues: CASRGSRGSYEQYF. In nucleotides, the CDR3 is TGTGCCAGCAGGGGCAGTCGGGGTTCCTACGAGCAGTACTTC.